This T cell receptor (beta chain) was recorded in a study of blood T cell repertoires in COVID-19. Study information: The origin of the acute and convalescent COVID-19 samples was the United States, Italy and Spain. Sample material is recorded as cDNA or gDNA derived from T cells, B-cell-depleted T cells, or PBMCs.

As processed by the authors: Reference gene primer amplification in the assay estimated nucleated cell counts. Repertoires were generated with immunoSEQ multiplex PCR, while TCRdb's copy carries only in-frame clones and drops some. V, J and clone size derive from that table, while D and trimming were established from the DNA sequence. The table records about 150,000 clones, under 85% of them present only once. During active infection, Seattle patients enrolled and were then monitored through disease. V shed 4 bases and J shed 0 bases, with 16 bases lying between them. Germline CDR1 and CDR2: SGHTA and FQGNSA. This CDR3 spans 17 amino acids.

The source material was peripheral blood. This chain joins TRBV7-2 and TRBJ1-3, with TRBD1 as a possible D gene (5 bases). This sequence was found in a man aged 60-69 years with COVID-19, enrolled during active disease. The CDR3 is CASSSQIGGDSGNTIYF. The CDR3 DNA reads TGTGCCAGCAGCTCGCAGATCGGGGGAGACTCTGGAAACACCATATATTTT.